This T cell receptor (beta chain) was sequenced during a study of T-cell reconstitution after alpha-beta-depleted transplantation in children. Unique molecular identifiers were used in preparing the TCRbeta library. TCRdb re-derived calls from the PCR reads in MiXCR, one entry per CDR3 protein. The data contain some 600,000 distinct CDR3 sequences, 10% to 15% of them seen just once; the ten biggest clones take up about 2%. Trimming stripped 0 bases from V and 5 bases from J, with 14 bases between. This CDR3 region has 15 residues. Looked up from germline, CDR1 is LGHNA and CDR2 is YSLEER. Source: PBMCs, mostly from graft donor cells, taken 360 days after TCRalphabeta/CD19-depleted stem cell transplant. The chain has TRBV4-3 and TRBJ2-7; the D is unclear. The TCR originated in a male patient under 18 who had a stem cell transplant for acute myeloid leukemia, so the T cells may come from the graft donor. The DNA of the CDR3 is TGCGCCAGCAGCCAAGAAAGGGTACCAACCCACGAGCAGTACTTC. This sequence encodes CASSQERVPTHEQYF.